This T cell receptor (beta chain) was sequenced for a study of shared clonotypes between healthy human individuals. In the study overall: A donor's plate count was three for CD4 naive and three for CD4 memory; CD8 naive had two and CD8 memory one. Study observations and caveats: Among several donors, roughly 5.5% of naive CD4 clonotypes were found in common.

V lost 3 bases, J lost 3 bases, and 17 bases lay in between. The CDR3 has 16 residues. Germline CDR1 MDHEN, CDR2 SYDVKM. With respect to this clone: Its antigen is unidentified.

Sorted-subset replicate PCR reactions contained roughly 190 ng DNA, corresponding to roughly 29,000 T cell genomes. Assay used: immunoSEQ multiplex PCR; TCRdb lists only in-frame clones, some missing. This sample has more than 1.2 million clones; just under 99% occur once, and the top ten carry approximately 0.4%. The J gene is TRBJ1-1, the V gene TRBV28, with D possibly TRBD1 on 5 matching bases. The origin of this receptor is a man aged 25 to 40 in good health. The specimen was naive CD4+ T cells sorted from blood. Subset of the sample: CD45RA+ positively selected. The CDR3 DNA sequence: TGTGCCAGCAGTTTTGAGAGCTTCAAGGGGTACACTGAAGCTTTCTTT. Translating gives CASSFESFKGYTEAFF.